This is a list of T cell receptor beta chains from one sample in a study of cytomegalovirus exposure and HLA in healthy donors. Using immunoSEQ multiplex PCR, the repertoire was profiled, and TCRdb retains in-frame clones only, with some absent. The sample consists of about 170,000 clones, around four fifths of them appearing once. The sequenced material came from PBMCs. Source of these receptors: a woman aged 50 to 65 in good health and CMV-seropositive. The CDR3 runs from the conserved cysteine through the conserved F or W. Clone size is given for some rows only: seen once, a few or many times, or a class if the clone is expanded.

abundance,v_gene,j_gene,CDR3aa
few,TRBV30,TRBJ1-6,CAWSVDRSSYNSPLHF
NA,TRBV18,TRBJ2-7,CASSPPGFPYEQYF
NA,TRBV25-1,TRBJ2-7,CASSGVAGGRYYEQYF
NA,TRBV19,TRBJ1-5,CASSTTSGTGYNQPQHF
once,TRBV28,TRBJ1-2,CASSGQPLGYTF
NA,TRBV9,TRBJ1-1,CASSAGQGAVAFF
once,TRBV27,TRBJ2-7,CASSSLGTGNYEQYF
NA,TRBV7-2,TRBJ1-2,CASNSGTGEGYTF
NA,TRBV5-1,TRBJ2-3,CASSLAIRGGGDTQYF
NA,TRBV27,TRBJ2-3,CASSFGDTDTQYF
NA,TRBV2,TRBJ1-5,CASSEEFAAYQPQHF
NA,TRBV7-9,TRBJ1-3,CSSSSPLFSGNTIYF
NA,TRBV7-2,TRBJ1-3,CASSLRVSGNTIYF
NA,TRBV5-8,TRBJ2-7,CASSFLGVGFSESYGQYF
NA,TRBV20-1,TRBJ1-2,CSAGDRYGYTF
once,TRBV6-1,TRBJ1-2,CASSEAHRDYGYTF
few,TRBV4-3,TRBJ1-4,CASSQGGIGRGEKLFF
NA,TRBV7-7,TRBJ2-5,CASSTGQKETQYF
NA,TRBV27,TRBJ2-7,CASSRRGTTGVSYEQYF
once,TRBV28,TRBJ2-3,CASSLRYGTDTQYF
once,TRBV5-4,TRBJ2-1,CASSPRGISSNEQFF
NA,TRBV5-6,TRBJ1-2,CASSLRGYGYTF
NA,TRBV9,TRBJ1-1,CASSPKTGGTEAFF
NA,TRBV28,TRBJ1-4,CASSTRGEGGEKLFF
few,TRBV7-3,TRBJ2-3,CASSFDGVSTDTQYF
NA,TRBV2,TRBJ2-6,CASQLTQGTGANVLTF
NA,TRBV4-1,TRBJ2-5,CASSQDGVKETQYF
NA,TRBV5-4,TRBJ2-5,CASSLGLAGVRETQYF